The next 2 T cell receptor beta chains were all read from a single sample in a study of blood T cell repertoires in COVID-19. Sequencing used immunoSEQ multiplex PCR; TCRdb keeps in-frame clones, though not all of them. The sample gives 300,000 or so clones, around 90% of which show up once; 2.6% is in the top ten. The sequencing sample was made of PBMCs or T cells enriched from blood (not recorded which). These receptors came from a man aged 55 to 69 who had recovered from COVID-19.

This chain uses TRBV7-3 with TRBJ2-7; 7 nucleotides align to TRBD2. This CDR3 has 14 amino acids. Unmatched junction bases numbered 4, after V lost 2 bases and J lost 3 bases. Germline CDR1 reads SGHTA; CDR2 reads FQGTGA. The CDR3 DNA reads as TGTGCCAGCAGCTTAGCCCCTAGCGGCTACGAGCAGTACTTC. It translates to CASSLAPSGYEQYF. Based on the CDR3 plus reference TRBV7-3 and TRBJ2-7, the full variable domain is GAGVSQTPSNKVTEKGKYVELRCDPISGHTALYWYRQSLGQGPEFLIYFQGTGAADDSGLPNDRFFAVRPEGSVSTLKIQRTERGDSAVYLCASSLAPSGYEQYFGPGTRLTVT.

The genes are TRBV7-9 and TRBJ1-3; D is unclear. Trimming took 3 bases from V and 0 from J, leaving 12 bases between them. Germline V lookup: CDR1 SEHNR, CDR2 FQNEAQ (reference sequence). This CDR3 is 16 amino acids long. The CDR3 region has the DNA TGTGCCAGCAGCTTTCCGGACCGGGGCTCTGGAAACACCATATATTTT. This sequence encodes CASSFPDRGSGNTIYF.